These 3 T cell receptor beta chains were sequenced from one sample in a study of T cell responses to AZD1222 COVID-19 vaccine (dated by TCRdb to the early 2020s). The library was built by means of the immunoSEQ multiplex PCR assay. TCRdb limited this immuneACCESS table to in-frame rearrangements with V and J called. A share of clones is missing; checked studies link under half to unresolved V genes, and the rest is unexplained. The sample table shows about 70,000 clones, and 83% are seen once. Clones ranked in the top ten supply 5% to 6.5% of the sample. The time point label of this sample denotes: about 28 days (+/-7) after the second vaccine dose. The sample was peripheral blood, taken 28 days after the second AZD1222 dose. These receptors originate from an adult who received the AZD1222 COVID-19 vaccine.

The chain employs TRBV9 and TRBJ2-2; D not resolved. From germline, CDR1 is SGDLS and CDR2 YYNGEE. This CDR3 contains 16 residues. V was clipped by 0 bases and J by 3 bases, with 12 bases between them. The CDR3 DNA reads as TGTGCCAGCAGCGTAGAGAAAACTCCCTACACCGGGGAGCTGTTTTTT. Its translation is CASSVEKTPYTGELFF.

The gene calls are TRBV3-1 (or the pseudogene TRBV3-2) and TRBJ1-5, with a tentative D call TRBD1 (5 bases). The CDR3 is 19 residues long. The V end was cut by 1 base, the J end by 7 bases, with 26 bases between. Germline V CDR1 and CDR2: LGHDT, YNNKEL (reference sequence). This chain's CDR3 is CASSQVFSGDAAKIQPQHF. The CDR3 DNA reads as TGTGCCAGCAGCCAAGTCTTCTCGGGGGATGCGGCCAAAATCCAGCCCCAGCATTTT.

This sequence joins TRBV6-1 and TRBJ1-6; D remains unclear. Germline V gives CDR1 MNHNS, CDR2 SASEGT. This CDR3 spans 15 amino acids. Trimming cost V 2 bases and J 0 bases, with 5 bases left between them. Here the CDR3 DNA reads TGTGCCAGCAGTGAATCGGCCTCCTATAATTCACCCCTCCACTTT. Translating gives CASSESASYNSPLHF.